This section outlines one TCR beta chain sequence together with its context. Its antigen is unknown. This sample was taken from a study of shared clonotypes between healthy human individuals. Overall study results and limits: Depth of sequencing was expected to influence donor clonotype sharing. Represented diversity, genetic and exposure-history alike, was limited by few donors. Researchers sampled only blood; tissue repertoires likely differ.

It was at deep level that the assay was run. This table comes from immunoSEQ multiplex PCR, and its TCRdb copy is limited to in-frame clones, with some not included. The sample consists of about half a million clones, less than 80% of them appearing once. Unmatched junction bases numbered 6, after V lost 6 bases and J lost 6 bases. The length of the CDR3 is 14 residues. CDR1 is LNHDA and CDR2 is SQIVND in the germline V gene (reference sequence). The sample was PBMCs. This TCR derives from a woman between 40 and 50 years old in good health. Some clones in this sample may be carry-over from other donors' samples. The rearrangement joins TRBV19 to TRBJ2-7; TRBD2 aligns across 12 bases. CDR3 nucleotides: TGTGCCAGTAGCACGGGACTAGCGGGTCTCGAGCAGTACTTC. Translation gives CASSTGLAGLEQYF.